There are many counts of the clone carrying this TCR beta chain. This record belongs to a study of Graves' ophthalmopathy and Graves' hyperthyroidism. Using RNA transcripts, the TCR beta CDR3 regions were amplified. HTBI primers were used in a first-round RT-PCR, which preceded a second-round multiplex PCR. Via MiXCR, TCRdb re-called the multiplex PCR reads, giving one row per CDR3 protein. The data contain 300,000 to 400,000 distinct CDR3 sequences, about 15% of them seen just once; the ten biggest clones take up 2.4%. Trimming cost V 1 base and J 4 bases, with 10 bases left between them. The germline V gene encodes CDR1 MNHEY and CDR2 SMNVEV (reference sequence). The CDR3 extends over 15 amino acids.

Sequenced input: peripheral blood. The origin of this receptor is an adult woman with stable Graves' hyperthyroidism. The chain has TRBV27 and TRBJ2-2; maybe TRBD1 (6 bases). CDR3 residues: CASSLYSGVTGELFF. CDR3 coding DNA: TGTGCCAGCAGTTTATACTCAGGGGTCACCGGGGAGCTGTTTTTT.